Sequencing of this T cell receptor beta chain was carried out in a study of T cells in tumors after PD-1 blockade. Study information: Excluded were patients with checkpoint blockade, immunosuppressants, or radiotherapy or other anti-cancer therapy within 4 weeks. A subset received ongoing vismodegib 150 mg daily alongside anti-PD-1 therapy.

V trimming: 5 bases; J trimming: 3 bases; junction bases outside the gene matches: 3. Germline V gives CDR1 SEHNR, CDR2 FQNEAQ (reference sequence). CDR3 length equals 15 residues. TCRdb's copy holds only in-frame clones and misses some; the assay was immunoSEQ multiplex PCR. The sample lists roughly 12,000 clones; about 62% were seen once. The sample consisted of tumor tissue, taken before anti-PD-1 treatment. The receptor was isolated from a human donor with cutaneous squamous cell carcinoma. This chain connects TRBV7-9 to TRBJ2-2; 10 nucleotides align to TRBD1. The CDR3 DNA sequence: TGTGCCAGCAGCCCCGGGACAGGGGACACCGGGGAGCTGTTTTTT. It specifies CASSPGTGDTGELFF.